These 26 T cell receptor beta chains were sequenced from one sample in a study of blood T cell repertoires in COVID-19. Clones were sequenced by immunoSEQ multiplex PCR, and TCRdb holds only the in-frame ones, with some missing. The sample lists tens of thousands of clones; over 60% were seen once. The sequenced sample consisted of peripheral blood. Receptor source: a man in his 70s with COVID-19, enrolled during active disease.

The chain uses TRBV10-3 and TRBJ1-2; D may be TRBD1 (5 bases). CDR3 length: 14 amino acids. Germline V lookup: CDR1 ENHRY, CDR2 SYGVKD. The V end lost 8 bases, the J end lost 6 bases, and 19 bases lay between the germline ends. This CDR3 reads CAIAPTAIPDGYTF. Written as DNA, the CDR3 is TGTGCCATCGCTCCGACAGCCATCCCGGATGGCTACACCTTC.

This CDR3 is CASSRLAGGRWDEQFF. The CDR3 nucleotides are TGTGCCAGCAGCCGACTAGCGGGAGGCCGGTGGGATGAGCAGTTCTTC. This sequence joins TRBV3-1 (or the pseudogene TRBV3-2) and TRBJ2-1; 13 bases fit TRBD2. Germline trimming cut 4 bases from V and 8 bases from J; bases unmatched to any gene: 8. Germline CDR1 LGHDT, CDR2 YNNKEL (reference sequence). CDR3 size: 16 residues.

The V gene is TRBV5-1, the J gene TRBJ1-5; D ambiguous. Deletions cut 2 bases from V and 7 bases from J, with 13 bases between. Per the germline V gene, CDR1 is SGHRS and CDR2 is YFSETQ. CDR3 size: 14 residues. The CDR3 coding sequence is TGCGCCAGCAGCTTTACGGGGTTAGAACAGCCCCAGCATTTT. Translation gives CASSFTGLEQPQHF.

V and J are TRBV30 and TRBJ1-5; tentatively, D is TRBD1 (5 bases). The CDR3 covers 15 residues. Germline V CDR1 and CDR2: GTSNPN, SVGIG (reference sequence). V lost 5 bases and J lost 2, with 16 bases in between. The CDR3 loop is CAWGKRTPGNQPQHF. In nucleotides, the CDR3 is TGTGCCTGGGGGAAAAGGACACCCGGCAATCAGCCCCAGCATTTT. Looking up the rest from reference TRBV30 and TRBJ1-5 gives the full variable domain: SQTIHQWPATLVQPVGSPLSLECTVEGTSNPNLYWYRQAAGRGLQLLFYSVGIGQISSEVPQNLSASRPQDRQFILSSKKLLLSDSGFYLCAWGKRTPGNQPQHFGDGTRLSIL.

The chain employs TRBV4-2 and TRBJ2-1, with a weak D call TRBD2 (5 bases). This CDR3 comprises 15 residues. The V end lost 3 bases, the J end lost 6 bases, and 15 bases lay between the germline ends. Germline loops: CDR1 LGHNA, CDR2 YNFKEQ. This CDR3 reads CASSQSASGLNEQFF. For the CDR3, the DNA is TGTGCCAGCAGCCAGTCGGCCAGCGGACTCAATGAGCAGTTCTTC.

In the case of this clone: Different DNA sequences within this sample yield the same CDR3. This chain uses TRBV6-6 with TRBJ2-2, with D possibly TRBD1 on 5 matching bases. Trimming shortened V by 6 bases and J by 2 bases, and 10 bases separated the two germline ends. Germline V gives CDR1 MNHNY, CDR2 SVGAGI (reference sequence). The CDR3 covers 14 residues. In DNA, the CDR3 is TGTGCCAGCAGACAGCAGGGTAACACCGGGGAGCTGTTTTTT. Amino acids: CASRQQGNTGELFF.

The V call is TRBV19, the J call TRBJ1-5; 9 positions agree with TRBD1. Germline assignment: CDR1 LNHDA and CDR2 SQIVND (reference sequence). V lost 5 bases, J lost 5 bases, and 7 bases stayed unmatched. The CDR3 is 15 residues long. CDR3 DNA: TGTGCCAGTAGTCTCCGGGACAGGGTTTATCAGCCCCAGCATTTT. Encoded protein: CASSLRDRVYQPQHF.

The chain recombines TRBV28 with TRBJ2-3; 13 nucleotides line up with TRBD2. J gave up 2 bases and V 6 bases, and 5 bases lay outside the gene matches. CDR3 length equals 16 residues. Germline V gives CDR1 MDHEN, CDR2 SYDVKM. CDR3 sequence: CASSLGLAGATDTQYF. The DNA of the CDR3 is TGTGCCAGCAGCCTAGGACTAGCGGGAGCCACAGATACGCAGTATTTT.

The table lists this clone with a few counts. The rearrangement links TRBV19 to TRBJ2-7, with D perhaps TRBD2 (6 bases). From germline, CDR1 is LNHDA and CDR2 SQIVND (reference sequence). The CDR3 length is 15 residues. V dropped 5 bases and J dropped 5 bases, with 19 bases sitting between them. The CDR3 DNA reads TGTGCCAGTAGTCCTGGTGGAGGGAGAAGCGACGAGCAGTACTTC. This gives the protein CASSPGGGRSDEQYF.

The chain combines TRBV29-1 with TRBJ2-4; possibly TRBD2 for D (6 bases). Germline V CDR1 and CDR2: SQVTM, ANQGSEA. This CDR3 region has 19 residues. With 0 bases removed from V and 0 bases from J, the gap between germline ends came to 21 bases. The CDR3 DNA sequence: TGCAGCGTTGAAGATAGAGTTCGAGGGACTCGGATAGCCAAAAACATTCAGTACTTC. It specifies CSVEDRVRGTRIAKNIQYF. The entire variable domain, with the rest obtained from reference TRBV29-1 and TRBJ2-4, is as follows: SAVISQKPSRDICQRGTSLTIQCQVDSQVTMMFWYRQQPGQSLTLIATANQGSEATYESGFVIDKFPISRPNLTFSTLTVSNMSPEDSSIYLCSVEDRVRGTRIAKNIQYFGAGTRLSVL.

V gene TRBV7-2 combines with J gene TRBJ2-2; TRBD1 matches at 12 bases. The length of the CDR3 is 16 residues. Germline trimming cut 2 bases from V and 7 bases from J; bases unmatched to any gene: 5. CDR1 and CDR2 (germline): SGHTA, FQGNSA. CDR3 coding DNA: TGTGCCAGCAGCTTATTAGGGACAGGGGGCGGCGGGGAGCTGTTTTTT. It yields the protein CASSLLGTGGGGELFF.

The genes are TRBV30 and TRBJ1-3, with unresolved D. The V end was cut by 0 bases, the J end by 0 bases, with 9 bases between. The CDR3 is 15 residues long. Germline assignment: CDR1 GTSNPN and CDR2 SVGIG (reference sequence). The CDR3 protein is CAWSVSHFSGNTIYF. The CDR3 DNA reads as TGTGCCTGGAGTGTATCCCACTTCTCTGGAAACACCATATATTTT. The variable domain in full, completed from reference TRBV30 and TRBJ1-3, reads SQTIHQWPATLVQPVGSPLSLECTVEGTSNPNLYWYRQAAGRGLQLLFYSVGIGQISSEVPQNLSASRPQDRQFILSSKKLLLSDSGFYLCAWSVSHFSGNTIYFGEGSWLTVV.

DNA of the CDR3: TGTGCCAGCAGCCACGGACAGGGTAATGAAAAACTGTTTTTT. Its translation is CASSHGQGNEKLFF. This chain uses TRBV7-8 with TRBJ1-4; 8 bases agree with TRBD1. The V segment lost 5 bases and the J segment 4 bases; nucleotides outside the gene matches: 3. CDR1 and CDR2 (germline): SGHVS, FQNEAQ. This CDR3 has 14 amino acids.

CDR3 sequence: CSVRPGTGNFDEQYF. The CDR3 DNA reads TGCAGCGTCAGACCCGGGACAGGGAATTTCGACGAGCAGTACTTC. The chain has TRBV29-1 and TRBJ2-7; TRBD1 aligns across 9 bases. This CDR3 spans 15 amino acids. V lost 6 bases to trimming and J lost 5 bases; unmatched junction nucleotides: 14. Germline V gives CDR1 SQVTM, CDR2 ANQGSEA.

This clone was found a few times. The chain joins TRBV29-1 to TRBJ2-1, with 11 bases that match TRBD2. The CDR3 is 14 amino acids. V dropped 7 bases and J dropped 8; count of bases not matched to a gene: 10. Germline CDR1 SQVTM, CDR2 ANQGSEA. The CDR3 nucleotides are TGCAGCGGGGGCCTAGCGGGAGGATTGGATGAGCAGTTCTTC. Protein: CSGGLAGGLDEQFF.

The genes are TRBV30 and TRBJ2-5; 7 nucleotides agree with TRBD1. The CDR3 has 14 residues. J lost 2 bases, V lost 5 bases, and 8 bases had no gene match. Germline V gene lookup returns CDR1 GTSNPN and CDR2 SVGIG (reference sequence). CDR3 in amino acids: CAWGPGTAQETQYF. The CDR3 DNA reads TGTGCCTGGGGTCCTGGGACAGCACAAGAGACCCAGTACTTC.

Written as DNA, the CDR3 is TGTGCCAGCAGCTTCCGGGACAGAGGAAGGGGCGAGCAGTACTTC. Amino acids: CASSFRDRGRGEQYF. J is TRBJ2-7 and V is TRBV7-2, with TRBD1 identical over 7 bases. In germline, CDR1 is SGHTA, CDR2 FQGNSA. The CDR3 runs to 15 residues. J was trimmed by 6 bases and V by 3 bases; bases with no gene match: 11. Supplemented by reference TRBV7-2 and TRBJ2-7, the full variable domain reads GAGVSQSPSNKVTEKGKDVELRCDPISGHTALYWYRQSLGQGLEFLIYFQGNSAPDKSGLPSDRFSAERTGGSVSTLTIQRTQQEDSAVYLCASSFRDRGRGEQYFGPGTRLTVT.

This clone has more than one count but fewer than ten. The CDR3 loop reads CASSQDWSSNEQFF. The CDR3 region has the DNA TGTGCCAGCAGCCAAGATTGGAGTTCCAATGAGCAGTTCTTC. The V gene is TRBV14, the J gene TRBJ2-1; D gene ambiguous. CDR3 length: 14 amino acids. V gave up 0 bases and J gave up 6 bases, with 9 bases separating them. The germline V gene encodes CDR1 SGHDN and CDR2 FVKESK. The variable domain in full, completed from reference TRBV14 and TRBJ2-1, reads EAGVTQFPSHSVIEKGQTVTLRCDPISGHDNLYWYRRVMGKEIKFLLHFVKESKQDESGMPNNRFLAERTGGTYSTLKVQPAELEDSGVYFCASSQDWSSNEQFFGPGTRLTVL.

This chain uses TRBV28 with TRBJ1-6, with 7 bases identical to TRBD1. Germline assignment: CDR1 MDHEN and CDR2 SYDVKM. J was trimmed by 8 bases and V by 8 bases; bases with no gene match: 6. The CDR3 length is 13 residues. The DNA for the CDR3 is TGTGCCAGCGGCAACAGGGGTTATTCACCCCTCCACTTT. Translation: CASGNRGYSPLHF.

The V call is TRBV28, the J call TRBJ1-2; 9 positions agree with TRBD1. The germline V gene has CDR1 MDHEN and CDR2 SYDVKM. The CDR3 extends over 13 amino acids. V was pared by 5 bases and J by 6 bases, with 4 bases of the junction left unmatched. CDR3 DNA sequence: TGTGCCAGCAGTCACCGGGACAGGGATGGCTACACCTTC. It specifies CASSHRDRDGYTF.

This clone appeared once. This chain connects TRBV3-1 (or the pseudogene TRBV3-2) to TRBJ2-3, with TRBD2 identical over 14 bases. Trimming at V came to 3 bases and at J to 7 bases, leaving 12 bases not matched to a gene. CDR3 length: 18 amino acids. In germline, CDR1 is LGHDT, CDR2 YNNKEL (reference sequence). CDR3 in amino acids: CASSQEIGTSGRANTQYF. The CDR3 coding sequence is TGTGCCAGCAGCCAGGAAATTGGGACTAGCGGGAGAGCTAATACGCAGTATTTT.

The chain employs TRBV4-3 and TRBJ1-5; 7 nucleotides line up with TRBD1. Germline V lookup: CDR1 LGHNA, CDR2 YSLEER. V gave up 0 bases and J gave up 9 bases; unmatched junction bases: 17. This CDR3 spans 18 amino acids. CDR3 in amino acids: CASSQDYGYRGSGAPQHF. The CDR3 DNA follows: TGCGCCAGCAGCCAAGATTACGGATACAGGGGTAGTGGCGCGCCCCAGCATTTT.

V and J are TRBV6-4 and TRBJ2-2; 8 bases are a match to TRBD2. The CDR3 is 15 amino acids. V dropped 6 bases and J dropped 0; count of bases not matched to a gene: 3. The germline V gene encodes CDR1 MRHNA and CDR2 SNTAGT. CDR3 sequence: CASRNSGTNTGELFF. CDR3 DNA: TGTGCCAGCAGAAATAGCGGGACGAACACCGGGGAGCTGTTTTTT.

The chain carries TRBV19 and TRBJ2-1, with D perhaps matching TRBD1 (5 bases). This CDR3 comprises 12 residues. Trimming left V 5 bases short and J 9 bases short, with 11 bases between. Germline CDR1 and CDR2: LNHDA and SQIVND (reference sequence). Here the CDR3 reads CASSSLTGEQFF. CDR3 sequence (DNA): TGTGCCAGTAGTTCTTTAACAGGTGAGCAGTTCTTC.

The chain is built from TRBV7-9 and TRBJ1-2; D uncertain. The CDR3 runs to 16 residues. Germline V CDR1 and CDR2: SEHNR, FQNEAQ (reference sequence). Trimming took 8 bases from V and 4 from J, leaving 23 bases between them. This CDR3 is CASFFGGERGGYGYTF. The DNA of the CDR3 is TGTGCCAGCTTCTTTGGCGGCGAGCGGGGAGGCTATGGCTACACCTTC.

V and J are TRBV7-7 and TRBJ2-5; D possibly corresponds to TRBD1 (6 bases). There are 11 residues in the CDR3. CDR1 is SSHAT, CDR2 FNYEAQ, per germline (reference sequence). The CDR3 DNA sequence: TGTGCTATCGGACAGAAAGAGACCCAGTACTTC. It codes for CAIGQKETQYF.